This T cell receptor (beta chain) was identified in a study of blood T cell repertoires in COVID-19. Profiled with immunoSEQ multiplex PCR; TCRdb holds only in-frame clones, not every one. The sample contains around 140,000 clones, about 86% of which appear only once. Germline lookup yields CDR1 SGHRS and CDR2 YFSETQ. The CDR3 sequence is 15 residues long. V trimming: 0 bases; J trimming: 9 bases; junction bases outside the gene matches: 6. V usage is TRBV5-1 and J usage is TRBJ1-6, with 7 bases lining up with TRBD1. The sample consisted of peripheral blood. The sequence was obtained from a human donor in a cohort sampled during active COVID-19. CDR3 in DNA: TGCGCCAGCAGCTTGGATAGACAGGGTGGTTCACCCCTCCACTTT. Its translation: CASSLDRQGGSPLHF.